This is a list of T cell receptor beta chains from one sample in a study of blood T cell repertoires in COVID-19. Libraries were prepared by immunoSEQ multiplex PCR; TCRdb keeps only in-frame clonotypes and omits some of them. The top ten hold approximately 9.7% of the sample, which has 20,000 to 25,000 clones, around 89% seen once. Sequenced material: peripheral blood. These TCRs come from a man in his sixties or seventies with acute or convalescent COVID-19. Both conserved end residues are part of each CDR3. Fields, in order: J gene, V gene, clone size, D gene, CDR3 length, CDR3 DNA, CDR3 protein. A D gene is named only where the DNA matches it firmly. Rows give clone size only sometimes, using once, few, many, or a class for an expanded clone.

>TRBJ2-3|TRBV3-1/TRBV3-2|NA|NA|14
TGTGCCAGCAAGGGGACTCCTAGCACAGATACGCAGTATTTT
CASKGTPSTDTQYF
>TRBJ1-3|TRBV7-9|NA|NA|12
TGTGCCAGCAGCCGAGTGGGAAACACCATATATTTT
CASSRVGNTIYF
>TRBJ1-2|TRBV12-3/TRBV12-4|few|NA|13
TGTGCCAGCAGTTCCGGGACTGGGGATGGCTACACCTTC
CASSSGTGDGYTF
>TRBJ1-2|TRBV9|NA|NA|15
TGTGCCAGCAGCGCCGACGGTGGGGCGGGGTATGGCTACACCTTC
CASSADGGAGYGYTF
>TRBJ2-1|TRBV5-1|NA|TRBD1|17
TGCGCCAGCAGCCCAGGACTGGGGACAGACTCCTACAATGAGCAGTTCTTC
CASSPGLGTDSYNEQFF
>TRBJ2-2|TRBV5-1|NA|NA|13
TGCGCCAGTCGACAGGCTATTCCCGGGGAGCTGTTTTTT
CASRQAIPGELFF
>TRBJ2-1|TRBV5-4|once|TRBD1|14
TGTGCCAGCAGCACCCGGGACAGAGACAATGAGCAGTTCTTC
CASSTRDRDNEQFF
>TRBJ2-1|TRBV23-1|NA|TRBD1|14
TGCGCCAGCAGTCAACCCGGGACAGACAATGAGCAGTTCTTC
CASSQPGTDNEQFF
>TRBJ1-5|TRBV10-2|NA|NA|12
TGCGCCAGCAGCCCTCCGGGGCAGCCCCAGCATTTT
CASSPPGQPQHF
>TRBJ2-1|TRBV7-9|NA|NA|15
TGTGCCAGCAGCAAGGGGGAGAGCTCCTACAATGAGCAGTTCTTC
CASSKGESSYNEQFF
>TRBJ2-2|TRBV13|NA|TRBD2|16
TGTGCCAGCAGCTTAATGGGAGGGCCGAACACCGGGGAGCTGTTTTTT
CASSLMGGPNTGELFF
>TRBJ2-7|TRBV4-1|NA|NA|15
TGCGCCAGCAGCCAAGAACTCCGTACAGGGTACGAGCAGTACTTC
CASSQELRTGYEQYF
>TRBJ1-6|TRBV28|NA|NA|13
TGTGCCAGCAGCCAAACCCCCCCAGAACCCCTCCACTTT
CASSQTPPEPLHF
>TRBJ2-3|TRBV10-2|NA|NA|15
TGCGCCAGCAGTGAGACGAGCACTAGCACAGATACGCAGTATTTT
CASSETSTSTDTQYF
>TRBJ2-3|TRBV18|once|NA|15
TGTGCCAGCTCAGCGAGCCAGGGCAACACAGATACGCAGTATTTT
CASSASQGNTDTQYF
>TRBJ2-1|TRBV3-1/TRBV3-2|NA|NA|13
TGTGCCAGCAGCCAAGTAGCGGACAATGAGCAGTTCTTC
CASSQVADNEQFF
>TRBJ1-1|TRBV5-1|NA|TRBD1|20
TGCGCCAGCAGACCTAACCTCAATGGACAGGGGGGCCCTCCGAACACTGAAGCTTTCTTT
CASRPNLNGQGGPPNTEAFF
>TRBJ2-5|TRBV28|NA|TRBD1|15
TGTGCCAGCAGCTCCACCGGGACAGGCGGGGAGACCCAGTACTTC
CASSSTGTGGETQYF
>TRBJ1-4|TRBV19|NA|TRBD1|16
TGTGCCAGTAGTTCCCGAAACAGGGGCTTTCGGGAAAAACTGTTTTTT
CASSSRNRGFREKLFF
>TRBJ1-6|TRBV9|NA|NA|14
TGTGCCAGCAGCCCCCGGGCCGAGGGTTCACCCCTCCACTTT
CASSPRAEGSPLHF
>TRBJ2-2|TRBV28|medium-sized|TRBD2|16
TGTGCCAGCAGGAGTGGACTAGCGGGAGTCTCCGGGGAGCTGTTTTTT
CASRSGLAGVSGELFF
>TRBJ2-5|TRBV7-2|NA|NA|14
TGTGCCAGCAGCGATAGGGGAGGAGTAAAGACCCAGTACTTC
CASSDRGGVKTQYF
>TRBJ1-5|TRBV24-1|NA|NA|15
TGTGCCACCAGTGATCAGGGTGGGCCGGATCAGCCCCAGCATTTT
CATSDQGGPDQPQHF
>TRBJ2-1|TRBV11-1|NA|NA|14
TGTGCCAGCAGCTTATACCGAGACTACAATGAGCAGTTCTTC
CASSLYRDYNEQFF
>TRBJ1-1|TRBV9|NA|NA|14
TGTGCCAGCAGCGCAGCGTCGCGCGCCACTGAAGCTTTCTTT
CASSAASRATEAFF
>TRBJ1-1|TRBV5-1|once|TRBD1|17
TGCGCCAGCAGCTTGGAAATGCCCGGGACAGGTAACACTGAAGCTTTCTTT
CASSLEMPGTGNTEAFF
>TRBJ1-3|TRBV6-5|NA|NA|14
TGTGCCAGCAGCCCCGGACAGTTTGGAAACACCATATATTTT
CASSPGQFGNTIYF
>TRBJ1-1|TRBV28|NA|NA|12
TGTGCCAGCAGTCGACTGGGCACTGAAGCTTTCTTT
CASSRLGTEAFF
>TRBJ1-6|TRBV19|NA|TRBD1|14
TGTGCCAGTAGTATTCGACAGGGTCGGTCACCCCTCCACTTT
CASSIRQGRSPLHF
>TRBJ2-2|TRBV9|NA|TRBD1|15
TGTGCCAGCAGCATTAGGACAGGGAACACCGGGGAGCTGTTTTTT
CASSIRTGNTGELFF
>TRBJ2-2|TRBV5-1|NA|NA|17
TGCGCCAGCAGCTTGGTCGGGGGAAACGCGAACACCGGGGAGCTGTTTTTT
CASSLVGGNANTGELFF
>TRBJ1-1|TRBV10-3|NA|NA|13
TGTGCCATTACCGGGACTACGAACACTGAAGCTTTCTTT
CAITGTTNTEAFF
>TRBJ1-5|TRBV6-5|NA|NA|13
TGTGCCAGCAGACCAGGGTATAACCAGCCCCAGCATTTT
CASRPGYNQPQHF
>TRBJ1-5|TRBV19|few|NA|15
TGTGCCAGTAGTACCCCCCAGGTGGGCAATCAGCCCCAGCATTTT
CASSTPQVGNQPQHF
>TRBJ1-2|TRBV6-6|NA|TRBD1|15
TGTGCCAGCAGTTCCCGACAGGGACCCCTCCATGGCTACACCTTC
CASSSRQGPLHGYTF
>TRBJ2-3|TRBV5-1|NA|TRBD2|15
TGCGCCAGCAGCTTATTTAGCGGGAGTACAGATACGCAGTATTTT
CASSLFSGSTDTQYF
>TRBJ1-1|TRBV7-9|NA|NA|14
TGTGCCAGCAGCTTGGCGGAAGGGAACACTGAAGCTTTCTTT
CASSLAEGNTEAFF
>TRBJ2-3|TRBV23-1|NA|NA|13
TGCGCCAGCAGTGGACTATCGGCAGATACGCAGTATTTT
CASSGLSADTQYF
>TRBJ2-7|TRBV24-1|few|TRBD2|13
TGTGCCACCAGTGATTGGGACTACTACGAGCAGTACTTC
CATSDWDYYEQYF
>TRBJ1-2|TRBV5-5|NA|NA|14
TGTGCCAGCAGCTTGATACAGGGATCGGGTGGCTACACCTTC
CASSLIQGSGGYTF
>TRBJ2-5|TRBV9|NA|NA|15
TGTGCCAGCAGCGTAGGGCTAGCTGCTCGTGAGACCCAGTACTTC
CASSVGLAARETQYF
>TRBJ1-1|TRBV5-6|NA|NA|12
TGTGCCAGCAGTACTACAGGGCTCTCAGCTTTCTTT
CASSTTGLSAFF
>TRBJ2-1|TRBV11-3|NA|TRBD2|13
TGTGCCAGCAGCCTAGGGGTTAGCGGGATCATGTTCTTC
CASSLGVSGIMFF